What follows describes a single TCR beta chain. Antigen: not known. The data derive from a study of early T cells in non-severe SARS-CoV-2 infection. On the study more broadly: Alpha and beta chains were unpaired, from unsorted whole-blood bulk RNA. Broader study findings: Matching results from VDJdb favored anti-spike CD8 responses, leaving private and CD4 specificities undetected.

The protocol attached unique molecular identifiers to individual cDNA molecules. TCRdb re-called the 5' RACE reads through MiXCR, storing one row per CDR3 protein. The sample yields roughly 77,000 distinct CDR3 sequences, approximately 12% seen once. CDR3 size: 14 residues. V dropped 1 base and J dropped 5 bases, with 11 bases sitting between them. The V gene's germline CDR1 is SEHNR and CDR2 FQNEAQ (reference sequence). The gene calls are TRBV7-9 and TRBJ1-1, with D unresolved. Sequenced: whole blood. The clonotype comes from an adult who was a healthcare worker with PCR-confirmed SARS-CoV-2 infection or an uninfected control (not recorded which). The DNA for the CDR3 is TGTGCCAGCAGCTTAGTTTTGACGGGTACTGAAGCTTTCTTT. The encoded protein is CASSLVLTGTEAFF.